A single TCR beta chain is shown here with its context. Time point given: persistent/refractory GD, antithyroid drugs over 5 years with positive TRAb. PBMC-derived RNA was used for the TCR library. Diagnoses of Graves' disease were made by American Thyroid Association guidelines. The J segment lost 5 bases and the V segment lost 6 bases, leaving 9 bases of the junction unmatched. The CDR3 covers 14 residues. This entry comes from a study of regulatory T cells in long-lasting Graves disease. iRepertoire HTBI primers and Arm-PCR of CDR3 regions built TCR beta libraries. In TCRdb, the multiplex PCR reads were re-called with MiXCR into one record per CDR3 protein. The data show 650,000 to 850,000 distinct CDR3 sequences, about 30% seen once.

This clonotype originated in a female donor with Graves disease. The sequences come from peripheral blood mononuclear cells (PBMCs), collected when the disease was refractory, from a patient treated with antithyroid drugs. V gene TRBV12-3 or TRBV12-4 combines with J gene TRBJ2-7, with TRBD1 identical over 8 bases. The CDR3 DNA sequence: TGTGCCAGCAGAAGACAGGGGTCGTCCCACGAGCAGTACTTC. Translation gives CASRRQGSSHEQYF.